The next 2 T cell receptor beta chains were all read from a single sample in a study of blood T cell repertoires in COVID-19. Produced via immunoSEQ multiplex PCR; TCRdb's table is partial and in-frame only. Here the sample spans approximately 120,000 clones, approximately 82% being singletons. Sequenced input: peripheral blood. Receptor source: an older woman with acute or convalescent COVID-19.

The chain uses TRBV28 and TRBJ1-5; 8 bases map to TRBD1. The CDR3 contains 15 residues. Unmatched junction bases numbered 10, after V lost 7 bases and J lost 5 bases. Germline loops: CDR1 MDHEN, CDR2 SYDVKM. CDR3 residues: CASNTGQGSYQPQHF. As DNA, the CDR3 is TGTGCCAGCAACACCGGACAGGGAAGTTATCAGCCCCAGCATTTT.

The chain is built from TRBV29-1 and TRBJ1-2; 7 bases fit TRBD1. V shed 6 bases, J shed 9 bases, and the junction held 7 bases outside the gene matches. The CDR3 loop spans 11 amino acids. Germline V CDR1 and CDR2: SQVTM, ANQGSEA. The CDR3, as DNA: TGCAGCGTCGCACAGGGGCTCAGCTACACCTTC. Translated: CSVAQGLSYTF. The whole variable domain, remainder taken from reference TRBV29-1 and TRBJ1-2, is SAVISQKPSRDICQRGTSLTIQCQVDSQVTMMFWYRQQPGQSLTLIATANQGSEATYESGFVIDKFPISRPNLTFSTLTVSNMSPEDSSIYLCSVAQGLSYTFGSGTRLTVV.